Below, one T cell receptor (beta chain) is given with its context. This sample was included in a study of blood T cell repertoires in COVID-19. Study information: PBMCs, B-cell-depleted T cells, or T cells provided the cDNA or gDNA that made up the material.

V lost 0 bases, J lost 1 base, and 7 bases lay in between. The CDR3 consists of 14 residues. Germline V gives CDR1 LGHDT, CDR2 YNNKEL (reference sequence). TCRdb's copy holds only in-frame clones and misses some; the assay was immunoSEQ multiplex PCR. The table lists some 200,000 clones, around four fifths of them singletons. The chain is built from TRBV3-1 (or the pseudogene TRBV3-2) and TRBJ2-7; unclear D gene. Sequenced input: peripheral blood. This sequence was found in a woman aged 40 to 50 with acute or convalescent COVID-19. The CDR3, as DNA: TGTGCCAGCAGCCAAGAGGCAATTTCCTACGAGCAGTACTTC. Its protein is CASSQEAISYEQYF.